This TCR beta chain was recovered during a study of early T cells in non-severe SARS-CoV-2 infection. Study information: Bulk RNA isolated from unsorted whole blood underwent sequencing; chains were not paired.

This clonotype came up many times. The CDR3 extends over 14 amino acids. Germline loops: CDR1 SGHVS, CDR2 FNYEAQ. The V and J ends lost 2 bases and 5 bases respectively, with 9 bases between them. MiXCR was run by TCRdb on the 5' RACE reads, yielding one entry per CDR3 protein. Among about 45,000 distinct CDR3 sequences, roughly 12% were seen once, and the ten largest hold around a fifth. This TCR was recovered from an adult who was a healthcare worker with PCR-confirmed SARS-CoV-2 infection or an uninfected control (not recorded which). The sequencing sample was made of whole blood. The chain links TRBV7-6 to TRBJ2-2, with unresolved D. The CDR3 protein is CASSLKSRTGELFF. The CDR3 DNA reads TGTGCCAGCAGCTTAAAGAGCCGGACCGGGGAGCTGTTTTTT. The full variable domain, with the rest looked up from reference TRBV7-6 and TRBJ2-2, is GAGVSQSPRYKVTKRGQDVALRCDPISGHVSLYWYRQALGQGPEFLTYFNYEAQQDKSGLPNDRFSAERPEGSISTLTIQRTEQRDSAMYRCASSLKSRTGELFFGEGSRLTVL.